The present entry profiles one T cell receptor beta chain with its context. This entry is derived from a study of blood T cell repertoires in COVID-19. Study as a whole: COVID-19 samples from acute and convalescent phases originated in the United States, Italy and Spain.

Per germline, CDR1 SEHNR and CDR2 FQNEAQ (reference sequence). This CDR3 spans 16 amino acids. Trimming removed 4 bases at V and 5 bases at J, with 20 bases between. Under the authors' procedure: Reference gene primer amplification in the assay estimated nucleated cell counts. Sequenced by immunoSEQ multiplex PCR; TCRdb stores in-frame clones only, minus some. V and J calls and clone size are as listed in that table; D and trimming were resolved from the DNA. The sample records about 160,000 clones, over 80% being singletons. Sequencing input: peripheral blood. This sequence joins TRBV7-9 and TRBJ2-5, with D perhaps TRBD1 (7 bases). The receptor was isolated from a man between 25 and 39 years old with COVID-19, enrolled during active disease. CDR3 region: CASSSLRAGGRETQYF. In DNA form, the CDR3 reads TGTGCCAGCAGCTCGCTTCGCGCAGGGGGGCGGGAGACCCAGTACTTC.